This TCR beta chain was captured by sequencing in a study of OX40 agonist ivuxolimab in advanced cancers. In the study overall: The study reported partial responses in three patients: one hepatocellular carcinoma, two cutaneous melanoma. Findings and caveats of the study: Clonal expansion in partial responders at 0.1-3.0 mg/kg ranked among the lowest. The mean number of expanded clones was higher in CD8+ T cells than in CD4+.

Autoimmune disease history or systemic immunosuppression meant exclusion. Measured with immunoSEQ multiplex PCR; TCRdb has only the in-frame clones, and not every one. Among more than 45,000 clones listed, 83% were seen once. Details on this clone: The target antigen is unknown.

From germline, CDR1 is SGHAT and CDR2 FQNNGV. The CDR3 has 14 amino acids. Trimming shortened V by 3 bases and J by 2 bases, and 10 bases separated the two germline ends. This sequence joins TRBV11-2 and TRBJ1-1; D is possibly TRBD1 (5 bases). The origin of this receptor is an adult with an advanced solid tumor such as melanoma, head and neck, liver or kidney cancer. Sample: CD4+ or CD8+ T cells sorted from blood, taken in a trial of the OX40 agonist ivuxolimab. For the CDR3, the DNA is TGTGCCAGCAGCTTCACCCAGGGTAACACTGAAGCTTTCTTT. It is translated as CASSFTQGNTEAFF.